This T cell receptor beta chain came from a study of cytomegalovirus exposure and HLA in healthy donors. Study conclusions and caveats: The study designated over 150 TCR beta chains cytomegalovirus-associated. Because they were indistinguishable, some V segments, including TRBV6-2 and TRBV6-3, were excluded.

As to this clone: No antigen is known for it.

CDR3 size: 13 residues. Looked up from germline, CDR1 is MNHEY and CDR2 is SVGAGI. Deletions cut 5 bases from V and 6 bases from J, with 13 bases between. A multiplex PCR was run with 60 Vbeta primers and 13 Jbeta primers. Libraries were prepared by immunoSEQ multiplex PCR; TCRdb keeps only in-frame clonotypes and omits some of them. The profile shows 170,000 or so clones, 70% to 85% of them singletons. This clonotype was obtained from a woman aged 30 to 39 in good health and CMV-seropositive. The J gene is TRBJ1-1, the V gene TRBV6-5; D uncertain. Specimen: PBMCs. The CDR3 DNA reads TGTGCCAGCAGTCGGGGATCGACATCTGAAGCTTTCTTT. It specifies CASSRGSTSEAFF.